The clone carrying this TCR beta chain was detected once. V dropped 3 bases and J dropped 3; count of bases not matched to a gene: 10. Germline CDR1 SGDLS, CDR2 YYNGEE. The CDR3 runs 17 residues. The data derive from a study of blood T cell repertoires in COVID-19. The repertoire was sequenced with immunoSEQ multiplex PCR; TCRdb's copy has only in-frame clones and lacks some. Among almost 500,000 clones, about nine tenths were seen once, and the ten largest hold approximately 8.3%. The genes are TRBV9 and TRBJ2-2; 8 bases are a match to TRBD1. Sequencing input: PBMCs or T cells enriched from blood (not recorded which). The receptor was isolated from a woman in her sixties who had recovered from COVID-19. The CDR3 DNA follows: TGTGCCAGCAGCGCCGAGGACAGGGTTTGGTACACCGGGGAGCTGTTTTTT. Translated: CASSAEDRVWYTGELFF.